This paragraph covers one T cell receptor (beta chain) sequence. Antigen: not known. Those who donated were healthy bone marrow donors. V was pared by 8 bases and J by 7 bases, with 20 bases between. The CDR3 loop spans 14 amino acids. CDR1 MNHEY and CDR2 SVGAGI come from the germline V gene. The data derive from a study of cytomegalovirus exposure and HLA in healthy donors. Overall study context: An early data release held 80 million or so unique TCRs from HLA-typed donors. Study-level findings and limits: What a later analysis reportedly showed was that an Asian-associated ancestry cluster had fewer N-insertions than the approximately 670-donor mean. It was shown in a later analysis that HLA-associated TCR beta chains were more clonally expanded than other, equally common chains.

Primers included in the PCR were 60 Vbeta and 13 Jbeta primers. The repertoire was sequenced with immunoSEQ multiplex PCR; TCRdb's copy has only in-frame clones and lacks some. The sample has some 150,000 clones; roughly 77% are singletons. The V gene is TRBV6-5, the J gene TRBJ1-2, with unresolved D. The sequencing sample was made of PBMCs. The receptor was derived from a man aged 25-45 years in good health and CMV-seropositive. The CDR3 loop reads CASGPSPPGSGYTF. CDR3 DNA: TGTGCCAGCGGCCCCAGCCCCCCCGGGAGTGGCTACACCTTC.